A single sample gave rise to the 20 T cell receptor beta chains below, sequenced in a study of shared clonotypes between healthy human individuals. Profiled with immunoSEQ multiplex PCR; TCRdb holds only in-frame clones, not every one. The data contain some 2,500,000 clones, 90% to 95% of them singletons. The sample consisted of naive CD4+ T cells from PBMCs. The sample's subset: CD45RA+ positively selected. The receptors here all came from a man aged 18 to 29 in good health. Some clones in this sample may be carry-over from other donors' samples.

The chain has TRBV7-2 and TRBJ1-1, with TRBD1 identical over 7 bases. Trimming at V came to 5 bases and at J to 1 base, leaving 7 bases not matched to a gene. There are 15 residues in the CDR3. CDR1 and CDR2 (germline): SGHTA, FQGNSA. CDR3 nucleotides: TGTGCCAGCAGCCTAAGTCGGACAGGGAACACTGAAGCTTTCTTT. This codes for CASSLSRTGNTEAFF.

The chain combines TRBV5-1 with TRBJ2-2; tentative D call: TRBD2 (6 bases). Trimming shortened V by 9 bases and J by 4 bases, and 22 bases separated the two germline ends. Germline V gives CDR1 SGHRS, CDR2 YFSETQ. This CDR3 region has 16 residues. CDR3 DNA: TGCGCCACATCACCTACTGGACCCGGGAGCACCGGGGAGCTGTTTTTT. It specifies CATSPTGPGSTGELFF.

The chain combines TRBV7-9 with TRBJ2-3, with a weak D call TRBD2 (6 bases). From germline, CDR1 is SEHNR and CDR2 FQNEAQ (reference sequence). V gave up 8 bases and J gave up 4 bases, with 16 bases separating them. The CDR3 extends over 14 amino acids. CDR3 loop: CASARDSQADTQYF. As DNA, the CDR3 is TGTGCCAGCGCCCGGGACTCCCAGGCAGATACGCAGTATTTT.

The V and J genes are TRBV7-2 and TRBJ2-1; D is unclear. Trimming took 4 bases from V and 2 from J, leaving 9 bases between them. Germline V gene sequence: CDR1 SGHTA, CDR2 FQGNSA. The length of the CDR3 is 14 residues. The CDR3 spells CASSSGPTYNEQFF. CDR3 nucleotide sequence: TGTGCCAGCAGCTCGGGTCCCACCTACAATGAGCAGTTCTTC.

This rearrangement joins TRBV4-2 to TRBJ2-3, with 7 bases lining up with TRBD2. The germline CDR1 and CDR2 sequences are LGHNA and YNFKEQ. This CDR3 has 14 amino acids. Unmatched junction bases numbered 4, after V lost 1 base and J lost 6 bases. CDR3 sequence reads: CASSQGGSLDTQYF. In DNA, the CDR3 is TGTGCCAGCAGCCAAGGCGGGAGTCTGGATACGCAGTATTTT.

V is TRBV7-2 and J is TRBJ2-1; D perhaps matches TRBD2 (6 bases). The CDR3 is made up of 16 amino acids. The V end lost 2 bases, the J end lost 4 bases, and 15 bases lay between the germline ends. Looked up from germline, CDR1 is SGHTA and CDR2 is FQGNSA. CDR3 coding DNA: TGTGCCAGCAGCTTACAGGCCGGGACTCGTTACAATGAGCAGTTCTTC. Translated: CASSLQAGTRYNEQFF.

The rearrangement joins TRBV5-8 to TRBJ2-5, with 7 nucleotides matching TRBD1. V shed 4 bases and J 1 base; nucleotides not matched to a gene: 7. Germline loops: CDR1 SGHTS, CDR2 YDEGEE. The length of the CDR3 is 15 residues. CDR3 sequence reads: CASSPWTGSQETQYF. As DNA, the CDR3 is TGTGCCAGCAGCCCGTGGACAGGTAGCCAAGAGACCCAGTACTTC.

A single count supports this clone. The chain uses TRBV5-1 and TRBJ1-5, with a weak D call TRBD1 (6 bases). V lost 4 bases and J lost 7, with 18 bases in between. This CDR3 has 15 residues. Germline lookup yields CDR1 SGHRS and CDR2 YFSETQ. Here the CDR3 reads CASSPLSGGGQPQHF. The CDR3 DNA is TGCGCCAGCAGCCCTCTCAGTGGGGGCGGGCAGCCCCAGCATTTT.

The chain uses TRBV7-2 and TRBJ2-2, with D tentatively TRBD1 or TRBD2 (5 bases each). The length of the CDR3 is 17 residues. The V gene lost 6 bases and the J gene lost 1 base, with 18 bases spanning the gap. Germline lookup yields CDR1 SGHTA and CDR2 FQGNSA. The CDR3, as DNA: TGTGCCAGCAGACGTCCCCGGGGCGGACTGAACACCGGGGAGCTGTTTTTT. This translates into CASRRPRGGLNTGELFF.

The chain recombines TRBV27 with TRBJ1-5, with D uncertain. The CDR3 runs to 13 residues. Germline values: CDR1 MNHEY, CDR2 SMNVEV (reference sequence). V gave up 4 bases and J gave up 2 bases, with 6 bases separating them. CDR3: CASSYLGNQPQHF. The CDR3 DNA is TGTGCCAGCAGTTACCTGGGCAATCAGCCCCAGCATTTT.

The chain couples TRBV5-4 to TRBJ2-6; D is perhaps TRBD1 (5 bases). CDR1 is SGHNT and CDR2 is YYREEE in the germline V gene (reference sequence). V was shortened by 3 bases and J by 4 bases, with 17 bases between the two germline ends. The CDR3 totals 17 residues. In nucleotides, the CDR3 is TGTGCCAGCAGCTCCAGGGATGGGCGTGGAGGGGCCAACGTCCTGACTTTC. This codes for CASSSRDGRGGANVLTF. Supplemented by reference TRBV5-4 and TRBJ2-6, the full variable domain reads ETGVTQSPTHLIKTRGQQVTLRCSSQSGHNTVSWYQQALGQGPQFIFQYYREEENGRGNFPPRFSGLQFPNYSSELNVNALELDDSALYLCASSSRDGRGGANVLTFGAGSRLTVL.

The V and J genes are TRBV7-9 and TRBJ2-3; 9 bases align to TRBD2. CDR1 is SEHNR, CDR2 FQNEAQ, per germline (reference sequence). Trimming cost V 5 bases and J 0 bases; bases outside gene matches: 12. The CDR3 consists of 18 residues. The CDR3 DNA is TGTGCCAGCAGCGGTGGGTGGTTGCGGGAGGGAAGCACAGATACGCAGTATTTT. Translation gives CASSGGWLREGSTDTQYF. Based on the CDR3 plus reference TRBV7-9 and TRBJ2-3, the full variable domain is DTGVSQNPRHKITKRGQNVTFRCDPISEHNRLYWYRQTLGQGPEFLTYFQNEAQLEKSRLLSDRFSAERPKGSFSTLEIQRTEQGDSAMYLCASSGGWLREGSTDTQYFGPGTRLTVL.

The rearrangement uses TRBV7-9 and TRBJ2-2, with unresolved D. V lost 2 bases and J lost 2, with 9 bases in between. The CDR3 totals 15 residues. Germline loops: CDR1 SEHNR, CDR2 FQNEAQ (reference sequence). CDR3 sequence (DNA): TGTGCCAGCAGCTTATTAGGAACTAACACCGGGGAGCTGTTTTTT. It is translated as CASSLLGTNTGELFF. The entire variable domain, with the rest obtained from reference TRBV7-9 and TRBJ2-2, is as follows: DTGVSQNPRHKITKRGQNVTFRCDPISEHNRLYWYRQTLGQGPEFLTYFQNEAQLEKSRLLSDRFSAERPKGSFSTLEIQRTEQGDSAMYLCASSLLGTNTGELFFGEGSRLTVL.

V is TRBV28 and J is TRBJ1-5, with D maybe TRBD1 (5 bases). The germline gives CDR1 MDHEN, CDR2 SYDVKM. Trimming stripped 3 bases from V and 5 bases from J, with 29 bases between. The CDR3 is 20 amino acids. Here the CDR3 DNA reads TGTGCCAGCAGTTTGCTACGCGGGGGGTCCTCCGAGACTCAGGATCAGCCCCAGCATTTT. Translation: CASSLLRGGSSETQDQPQHF.

CDR3 nucleotides: TGTGCCAGCACCGGGGGCAGCTATGGCTACACCTTC. It yields the protein CASTGGSYGYTF. The chain has TRBV7-9 and TRBJ1-2, with D maybe TRBD1 (6 bases). Trimming shortened V by 7 bases and J by 4 bases, and 10 bases separated the two germline ends. Germline lookup yields CDR1 SEHNR and CDR2 FQNEAQ (reference sequence). This CDR3 is built from 12 residues. Combining the CDR3 with reference TRBV7-9 and TRBJ1-2 gives the whole variable domain DTGVSQNPRHKITKRGQNVTFRCDPISEHNRLYWYRQTLGQGPEFLTYFQNEAQLEKSRLLSDRFSAERPKGSFSTLEIQRTEQGDSAMYLCASTGGSYGYTFGSGTRLTVV.

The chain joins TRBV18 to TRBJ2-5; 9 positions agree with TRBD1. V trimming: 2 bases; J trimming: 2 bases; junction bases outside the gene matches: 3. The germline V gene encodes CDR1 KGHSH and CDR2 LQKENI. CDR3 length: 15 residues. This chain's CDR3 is CASSPGTGYQETQYF. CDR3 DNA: TGTGCCAGCTCACCAGGGACAGGGTATCAAGAGACCCAGTACTTC.

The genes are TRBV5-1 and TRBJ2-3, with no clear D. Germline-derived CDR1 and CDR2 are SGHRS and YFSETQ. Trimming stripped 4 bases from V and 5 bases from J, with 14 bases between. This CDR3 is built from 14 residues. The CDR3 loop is CASSTEPYGDTQYF. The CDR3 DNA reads TGCGCCAGCAGCACCGAGCCCTACGGAGATACGCAGTATTTT. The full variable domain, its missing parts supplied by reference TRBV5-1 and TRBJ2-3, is KAGVTQTPRYLIKTRGQQVTLSCSPISGHRSVSWYQQTPGQGLQFLFEYFSETQRNKGNFPGRFSGRQFSNSRSEMNVSTLELGDSALYLCASSTEPYGDTQYFGPGTRLTVL.

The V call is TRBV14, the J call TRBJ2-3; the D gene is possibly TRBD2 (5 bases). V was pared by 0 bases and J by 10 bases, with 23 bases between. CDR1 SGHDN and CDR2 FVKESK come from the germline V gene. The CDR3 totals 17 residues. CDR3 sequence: CASSQDSSNYPLRAQYF. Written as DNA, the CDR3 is TGTGCCAGCAGCCAAGACTCCAGTAACTACCCTCTGAGGGCGCAGTATTTT. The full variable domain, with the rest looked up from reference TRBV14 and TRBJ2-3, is EAGVTQFPSHSVIEKGQTVTLRCDPISGHDNLYWYRRVMGKEIKFLLHFVKESKQDESGMPNNRFLAERTGGTYSTLKVQPAELEDSGVYFCASSQDSSNYPLRAQYFGPGTRLTVL.

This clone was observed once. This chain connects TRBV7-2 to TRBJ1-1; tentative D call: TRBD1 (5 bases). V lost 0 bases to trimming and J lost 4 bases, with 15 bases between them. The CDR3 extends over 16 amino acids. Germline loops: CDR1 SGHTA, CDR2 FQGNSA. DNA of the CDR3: TGTGCCAGCAGCTTAGCTGGGGGTAGTGTGGGCACTGAAGCTTTCTTT. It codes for CASSLAGGSVGTEAFF.

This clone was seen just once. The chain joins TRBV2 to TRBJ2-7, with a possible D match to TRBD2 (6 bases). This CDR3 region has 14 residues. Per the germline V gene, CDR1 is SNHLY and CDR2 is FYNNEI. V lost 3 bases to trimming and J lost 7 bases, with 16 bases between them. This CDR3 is CASSDGAPSGEQYF. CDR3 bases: TGTGCCAGCAGTGACGGCGCTCCCAGCGGGGAGCAGTACTTC.